A selection of T cell receptor beta chains follows, all from one sample in a study of blood T cells in healthy people across ages. TCRdb itself ran the 5' RACE reads through MiXCR, one entry per CDR3 protein. The top ten clones hold over 3.5% of a sample with roughly 1.5 million distinct CDR3 sequences, about 42% of them seen once. Sequencing was done on a sample of blood. These receptors were taken from a woman younger than 30 in good health. Both conserved end residues are part of each CDR3. Fields, in order: V gene, CDR3 protein.

>TRBV25-1
CASSEFTGYPEQFF
>TRBV6-2/TRBV6-3
CASSPQHYEQYF
>TRBV4-2
CASSQERDGYADTQYF
>TRBV5-1
CASSFGTGMQYF
>TRBV15
CATSRVRNEQFF
>TRBV20-1
CSAPLAGAAKNIQYF
>TRBV15
CATRLRGNTIYF
>TRBV12-3/TRBV12-4
CASRPDRESTDTQYF
>TRBV10-3
CAISEGGHRYDGYTF
>TRBV12-3/TRBV12-4
CASSAVEHGYTF
>TRBV27
CASSGRAGLTDTQYF
>TRBV6-5
CASSYSGGAINEQFF
>TRBV7-9
CASSLGAQAFF
>TRBV28
CASSSPEALQETQYF
>TRBV10-3
CAISEVLSRSGLAGEETQYF
>TRBV5-1
CASSVEGRGAYNEQFF
>TRBV12-3/TRBV12-4
CASSFPSGVGPGELFF